The 8 T cell receptor beta chains below were found in one sample sequenced in a study of early T cells in non-severe SARS-CoV-2 infection. TCRdb redid the calling of the 5' RACE reads with MiXCR, one entry per CDR3 protein. In the table there are 69,000 or so distinct CDR3 sequences, over 10% of which are singletons. Sequences were obtained from whole blood. The receptors were gathered from an adult who was a healthcare worker with PCR-confirmed SARS-CoV-2 infection or an uninfected control (not recorded which).

This clonotype has just one count. The chain uses TRBV19 and TRBJ2-7; 7 bases are shared with TRBD1. Germline values: CDR1 LNHDA, CDR2 SQIVND (reference sequence). Trimming took 7 bases from V and 7 from J; bases not matched to a gene: 16. The CDR3 is 15 residues long. CDR3 loop: CASTSSRDSFGEQYF. CDR3 bases: TGTGCCAGTACCTCTTCCCGGGACAGTTTTGGGGAGCAGTACTTC.

Notes on this clonotype: A much larger clone sits a single nucleotide away, making a read error possible. Without the conserved terminal phenylalanine or tryptophan, this CDR3 likely stems from a read error. This chain joins TRBV7-2 and TRBJ1-4; TRBD1 aligns across 7 bases. Germline trimming cut 5 bases from V and 0 bases from J; bases unmatched to any gene: 9. Looked up from germline, CDR1 is SGHTA and CDR2 is FQGNSA. The CDR3 length is 17 residues. The CDR3 coding sequence is TGTGCCAGCAGCCTTACCTTCAGGGGGACAACTAATGAAAAACTGTTTTTA. Amino acids: CASSLTFRGTTNEKLFL.

This clonotype has more than one count but fewer than ten. This chain uses TRBV5-1 with TRBJ2-2, with no clear D. This CDR3 contains 16 residues. The germline V and J ends were trimmed by 0 bases and 1 base, with 10 bases remaining between them. The germline CDR1 and CDR2 sequences are SGHRS and YFSETQ. CDR3 protein: CASSLVGSKNTGELFF. The CDR3 DNA follows: TGCGCCAGCAGCTTGGTTGGTAGCAAGAACACCGGGGAGCTGTTTTTT.

This clonotype was found many times. J is TRBJ2-2 and V is TRBV5-1; D ambiguous. This CDR3 contains 14 residues. V was pared by 5 bases and J by 0 bases, with 8 bases between. CDR1 is SGHRS and CDR2 is YFSETQ in the germline V gene. CDR3 residues: CASSEVANTGELFF. The DNA for the CDR3 is TGCGCCAGCAGTGAGGTAGCGAACACCGGGGAGCTGTTTTTT.

This clonotype was counted ten times or more. V and J are TRBV5-5 and TRBJ2-3, with a weak D call TRBD2 (6 bases). CDR3 length equals 15 residues. V was trimmed by 7 bases and J by 0 bases, leaving 15 bases between them. The germline V gene has CDR1 SGHKS and CDR2 YYEKEE (reference sequence). CDR3: CASSRGTASTDTQYF. CDR3 coding DNA: TGTGCCAGCTCCCGCGGGACGGCTAGCACAGATACGCAGTATTTT.

This clonotype has just one count. This rearrangement joins TRBV5-1 to TRBJ2-7; TRBD1 is a possible D gene (6 bases). V was pared by 3 bases and J by 0 bases, with 10 bases between. CDR1 is SGHRS and CDR2 is YFSETQ in the germline V gene. CDR3 length equals 14 residues. CDR3 sequence (DNA): TGCGCCAGCAGCTATTGGGACAACTCCTACGAGCAGTACTTC. This translates into CASSYWDNSYEQYF. Full variable domain (rest looked up from reference TRBV5-1 and TRBJ2-7): KAGVTQTPRYLIKTRGQQVTLSCSPISGHRSVSWYQQTPGQGLQFLFEYFSETQRNKGNFPGRFSGRQFSNSRSEMNVSTLELGDSALYLCASSYWDNSYEQYFGPGTRLTVT.

This clonotype was picked up a small number of times. V gene TRBV25-1 combines with J gene TRBJ2-7; unclear D gene. Trimming removed 1 base at V and 6 bases at J, with 10 bases between. Germline V lookup: CDR1 MGHDK, CDR2 SYGVNS. The CDR3 is made up of 13 amino acids. The CDR3: CASSESGVSEQYF. For the CDR3, the DNA is TGTGCCAGCAGTGAATCTGGGGTTAGCGAGCAGTACTTC.

This clonotype was counted ten times or more. J is TRBJ2-6 and V is TRBV24-1; no reliable D call. This CDR3 is 12 amino acids long. In germline, CDR1 is KGHDR, CDR2 SFDVKD. V was shortened by 1 base and J by 11 bases, with 5 bases between the two germline ends. DNA of the CDR3: TGTGCCACCAGTGATTTAAGCGACGTCCTGACTTTC. Its translation is CATSDLSDVLTF.